What follows are 18 T cell receptor beta chains derived from one specimen sequenced in a study of metastatic and nonmetastatic thyroid tumors. Until they underwent thyroid surgery, no patient had received any treatment. TCRdb reassembled clones from the PCR reads with MiXCR. The sample shows some 41,000 clones, approximately 15% of them seen only once. Sequencing input: blood. All receptors come from a female donor with papillary thyroid cancer or a benign thyroid nodule (not recorded which). Some clones in this sample may be carry-over from other donors' samples.

This clone came up a few times. The J gene is TRBJ2-7, the V gene TRBV28, with 8 bases identical to TRBD1. The CDR3 is made up of 15 amino acids. V lost 6 bases and J lost 2; bases outside the gene matches: 9. Germline CDR1 is MDHEN and CDR2 is SYDVKM. This chain's CDR3 is CASSPSATGAYEQYF. The CDR3 DNA reads as TGTGCCAGCAGCCCATCCGCGACAGGGGCCTACGAGCAGTACTTC.

This clone was observed many times. The rearrangement joins TRBV11-2 to TRBJ1-2; tentative D call: TRBD1 (6 bases). The CDR3 contains 12 residues. CDR1 is SGHAT and CDR2 is FQNNGV in the germline V gene. Trimming cost V 8 bases and J 2 bases, with 9 bases left between them. The CDR3 loop reads CASGQGNYGYTF. The CDR3 DNA reads TGTGCCAGCGGGCAGGGGAACTATGGCTACACCTTC.

This clone was picked up many times. The rearrangement links TRBV10-3 to TRBJ2-3; the match to TRBD2 covers 8 bases. With 5 bases clipped from V and 3 bases from J, the junction kept 7 bases outside the gene matches. Germline CDR1 is ENHRY and CDR2 is SYGVKD. The CDR3 is 15 residues long. The CDR3 nucleotides read TGTGCCATCAGTCGGGGGGCTAGCGGGACAGATACGCAGTATTTT. This sequence encodes CAISRGASGTDTQYF.

The table lists this clone with many counts. The chain has TRBV4-2 and TRBJ1-1; 8 bases align to TRBD1. Per the germline V gene, CDR1 is LGHNA and CDR2 is YNFKEQ. The CDR3 sequence is 15 residues long. V gave up 1 base and J gave up 6 bases; unmatched junction bases: 7. In DNA, the CDR3 is TGTGCCAGCAGCCAAGGCCGTGACAGGGGTTCTGAAGCTTTCTTT. It codes for CASSQGRDRGSEAFF.

This clone was seen only once. The chain has TRBV4-1 and TRBJ1-1, with TRBD1 matching 7 bases. CDR1 and CDR2 (germline): MGHRA, YSYEKL. With 4 bases clipped from V and 1 base from J, the junction kept 15 bases outside the gene matches. There are 18 residues in the CDR3. The CDR3 reads CASSRITGDGLKNTEAFF. As DNA, the CDR3 is TGCGCCAGCAGCCGGATAACAGGGGATGGTTTGAAGAACACTGAAGCTTTCTTT.

This clone has just a few counts. The V gene is TRBV3-1, the J gene TRBJ1-1, with a weak D call TRBD1 (6 bases). The CDR3 has 14 residues. V was trimmed by 4 bases and J by 8 bases, leaving 17 bases between them. CDR1 and CDR2 from the germline V gene are LGHDT and YNNKEL (reference sequence). CDR3 sequence: CASSRRGSRLEAFF. The DNA for the CDR3 is TGTGCCAGCAGCCGAAGGGGGAGCAGGCTAGAAGCTTTCTTT.

This clone was counted many times. The gene calls are TRBV14 and TRBJ2-7; the match to TRBD2 covers 10 bases. With V trimmed by 2 bases and J by 2 bases, 3 bases remained unmatched. Germline CDR1 is SGHDN and CDR2 is FVKESK. The CDR3 loop spans 15 amino acids. The CDR3 DNA reads as TGTGCCAGCAGCCAAAAAGCGGGAGGGACCTACGAGCAGTACTTC. It specifies CASSQKAGGTYEQYF.

In its sample, this clone is medium-sized. The chain carries TRBV28 and TRBJ1-5, with D possibly TRBD1 on 6 matching bases. The CDR3 is made up of 14 amino acids. Trimming pared 0 bases from V and 7 bases from J, leaving 10 bases between. Germline V lookup: CDR1 MDHEN, CDR2 SYDVKM. The CDR3 sequence: CASSLWTGGQPQHF. CDR3 nucleotide sequence: TGTGCCAGCAGTTTATGGACAGGTGGGCAGCCCCAGCATTTT.

Concerning this clone: The junction departs from the called germline gene at one end, perhaps through a read error. The rearrangement links TRBV5-1 to TRBJ2-1, with 10 nucleotides matching TRBD2. This CDR3 is 15 amino acids long. From germline, CDR1 is SGHRS and CDR2 YFSETQ. CDR3 coding DNA: TGCGCCAGCAGCCCTAGCGGGAGCTCCTACAATGAGCAGCTCTTC. As protein: CASSPSGSSYNEQLF.

This chain links TRBV30 with TRBJ2-2; D possibly corresponds to TRBD2 (6 bases). CDR3 size: 12 residues. Trimming cost V 5 bases and J 6 bases, with 10 bases left between them. Germline lookup yields CDR1 GTSNPN and CDR2 SVGIG (reference sequence). CDR3 region: CAWGEVAGELFF. The CDR3 DNA sequence: TGTGCCTGGGGGGAGGTAGCCGGGGAGCTGTTTTTT.

Worth noting for this clone: The conserved phenylalanine or tryptophan is not found at the CDR3 terminus, so this likely reflects a read error. This chain joins TRBV28 and TRBJ2-1; perhaps TRBD2 as D (7 bases). The CDR3 contains 15 residues. Trimming left V 7 bases short and J 3 bases short, with 16 bases between. Germline V CDR1 and CDR2: MDHEN, SYDVKM. This CDR3 is CASTPSRGGYNEQFL. Written as DNA, the CDR3 is TGTGCCAGCACCCCGTCGAGGGGGGGCTACAATGAGCAGTTCCTC.

The chain carries TRBV2 and TRBJ1-1; D ambiguous. V lost 7 bases and J 1 base, leaving 10 bases between the germline ends. The CDR3 extends over 13 amino acids. Germline V gene sequence: CDR1 SNHLY, CDR2 FYNNEI. CDR3 in DNA: TGTGCCAGCACCTTCCAAGAGAACACTGAAGCTTTCTTT. Protein product: CASTFQENTEAFF.

Ten or more counts support this clone. The J gene is TRBJ2-2, the V gene TRBV7-3, with D possibly matching TRBD1 (6 bases). CDR1 and CDR2 from the germline V gene are SGHTA and FQGTGA. Trimming left V 3 bases short and J 4 bases short, with 12 bases between. CDR3 length equals 15 residues. CDR3 loop: CASSLAGAGTGELFF. In DNA, the CDR3 is TGTGCCAGCAGCTTGGCAGGGGCGGGCACCGGGGAGCTGTTTTTT.

The chain joins TRBV28 to TRBJ2-3; D uncertain. V lost 8 bases to trimming and J lost 4 bases, with 13 bases between them. Germline V gene data show CDR1 as MDHEN and CDR2 as SYDVKM. This CDR3 is 13 amino acids long. Here the CDR3 reads CASLYLSADTQYF. CDR3 DNA sequence: TGTGCCAGCCTATACCTAAGCGCAGATACGCAGTATTTT.

This clone was counted many times. The CDR3 reads CASSLRPLSEGSYEQYF. DNA of the CDR3: TGTGCCAGCAGTTTACGTCCCTTATCGGAGGGGAGCTACGAGCAGTACTTC. The V gene is TRBV27, the J gene TRBJ2-7, with D perhaps TRBD2 (6 bases). The germline CDR1 and CDR2 sequences are MNHEY and SMNVEV (reference sequence). This CDR3 spans 17 amino acids. The V and J ends lost 2 bases and 3 bases respectively, with 20 bases between them.

This clone occurred many times. V usage is TRBV5-6 and J usage is TRBJ2-7; D ambiguous. Germline CDR1 reads SGHDT; CDR2 reads YYEEEE. This CDR3 spans 13 amino acids. V was cut by 4 bases and J by 2 bases, with 10 bases left in between. CDR3: CASSALETYEQYF. Written as DNA, the CDR3 is TGTGCCAGCAGCGCGCTGGAAACCTACGAGCAGTACTTC.

V gene TRBV20-1 combines with J gene TRBJ2-7; D is unresolved. The germline CDR1 and CDR2 sequences are DFQATT and SNEGSKA (reference sequence). Trimming stripped 1 base from V and 0 bases from J, with 10 bases between. The CDR3 covers 14 residues. CDR3 in amino acids: CSARGRDSSYEQYF. In DNA, the CDR3 is TGCAGTGCTAGAGGAAGGGATAGCTCCTACGAGCAGTACTTC.

This clone was counted many times. This chain joins TRBV7-9 and TRBJ2-2; TRBD2 agrees at 14 bases. Losses at the gene ends were 6 bases for V and 1 base for J; bases not matched to a gene: 10. CDR1 and CDR2 (germline): SEHNR, FQNEAQ (reference sequence). The CDR3 loop spans 19 amino acids. CDR3 sequence (DNA): TGTGCCAGCAGACCTACCGGGACTAGCGGGAGTCGGAACACCGGGGAGCTGTTTTTT. Its protein is CASRPTGTSGSRNTGELFF.